This T cell receptor beta chain was identified in a study of neurological immune-mediated disorders. This clonotype was seen at least ten times. CDR1 and CDR2 from the germline V gene are DFQATT and SNEGSKA (reference sequence). With 5 bases removed from V and 1 base from J, the gap between germline ends came to 14 bases. This CDR3 has 14 residues. With 10-nucleotide random UMIs, 5'RACE was used to make the cDNA. TCRdb re-called the 5' RACE reads through MiXCR, storing one row per CDR3 protein. The profile covers about 62,000 distinct CDR3 sequences, with around 4.7% appearing a single time and around 3.3% taken by the ten largest.

The sample taken for sequencing was PBMCs. The clonotype originates from a woman aged 45 to 65 with multiple sclerosis. The chain recombines TRBV20-1 with TRBJ2-5; tentative D call: TRBD2 (6 bases). CDR3 residues: CSAVRGTRQETQYF. The DNA of the CDR3 is TGCAGTGCTGTTCGGGGGACTCGCCAAGAGACCCAGTACTTC.